This paragraph covers one T cell receptor beta chain sequence. This study enrolled people aged 18 to 89 from roughly 24 US geographic areas. Trimming stripped 5 bases from V and 3 bases from J, with 16 bases between. This CDR3 contains 16 residues. The germline gives CDR1 MNHEY, CDR2 SMNVEV (reference sequence). This sample stems from a study of blood T cell repertoires in COVID-19. For the study at large: Both acute and convalescent COVID-19 samples were obtained from the United States, Italy and Spain. T cells, B-cell-depleted T cells, or PBMCs provided the cDNA or gDNA that served as material.

In the authors' methods: Nucleated cell number was recorded as an estimate derived from reference gene primer amplification. Assay used: immunoSEQ multiplex PCR; TCRdb lists only in-frame clones, some missing. D and trimming come from the DNA, and the V and J calls and clone size come from that table. This sample has about 280,000 clones, with 85% to 90% found just once. The sequence was obtained from a woman younger than 30 with acute COVID-19. Sequenced material: PBMCs or T cells enriched from blood (not recorded which). The rearrangement uses TRBV27 and TRBJ1-4; D unclear. For the CDR3, the DNA is TGTGCCAGCAGTAAGAGGCACACCGGGTCTAATGAAAAACTGTTTTTT. This codes for CASSKRHTGSNEKLFF.